The T cell receptor (beta chain) described here comes from a study of blood T cells in healthy people across ages. PBMCs, at least 7 million per sample, were isolated. Together with a sample-barcoded 5' primer, a J-beta primer mix was included in a second PCR lasting roughly 6 to 12 cycles. Through a template-switch adaptor with 12 random nucleotides, each cDNA molecule received a tag. TCRdb recomputed calls from the 5' RACE reads with MiXCR, one row per CDR3 protein. The sample includes about 600,000 distinct CDR3 sequences, 45% to 55% of them seen just once. This clonotype was counted between two and nine times. Deletions cut 6 bases from V and 6 bases from J, with 9 bases between. The germline V gene has CDR1 MGHDK and CDR2 SYGVNS. The CDR3 spans 12 residues.

The source of this sequence is a man older than 75 in good health. The rearrangement links TRBV25-1 to TRBJ2-1, with TRBD2 as a possible D gene (5 bases). Sequenced sample: blood. DNA for the CDR3: TGTGCCAGCAGGAGGGAGACCAATGAGCAGTTCTTC. This gives the protein CASRRETNEQFF.